This T cell receptor beta chain stems from a study of cytomegalovirus exposure and HLA in healthy donors. Primers included in the PCR were 60 Vbeta and 13 Jbeta primers. Using immunoSEQ multiplex PCR, the repertoire was profiled, and TCRdb retains in-frame clones only, with some absent. There are tens of thousands of clones in the sample; over 50% occur only once, and about a fifth lies in the top ten. Looked up from germline, CDR1 is PRHDT and CDR2 is FYEKMQ (reference sequence). The CDR3 sequence is 15 residues long. Trimming removed 6 bases from V and 2 bases from J, with 16 bases in between. The receptor's source is a man aged 35-49 years in good health and CMV-seropositive. This sequence joins TRBV13 and TRBJ2-5; TRBD2 might be the D (5 bases). Sequencing input: PBMCs. The CDR3 reads CASSIALDLQETQYF. The CDR3 nucleotides are TGTGCCAGCAGTATTGCTTTGGACTTACAAGAGACCCAGTACTTC.